The 29 T cell receptor beta chains given below trace back to one sample, sequenced in a study of blood T cell repertoires in COVID-19. Sequencing was performed with immunoSEQ multiplex PCR; in TCRdb, only in-frame clones are kept and a portion is missing. The sample carries more than 50,000 clones, around three quarters recorded once. What was sequenced was peripheral blood. The receptor set was obtained from a human donor in a cohort sampled during active COVID-19.

This clone has just one count. CDR3 protein: CASSVGLRGNTGELFF. The CDR3 DNA follows: TGTGCCAGCAGCGTAGGGTTAAGGGGGAACACCGGGGAGCTGTTTTTT. V usage is TRBV9 and J usage is TRBJ2-2; a possible D gene is TRBD1 (5 bases). This CDR3 comprises 16 residues. CDR1 SGDLS and CDR2 YYNGEE come from the germline V gene. With 0 bases removed from V and 1 base from J, the gap between germline ends came to 10 bases.

DNA for the CDR3: TGTGCCAGCAGTTACTCCGGACAGATCAATGAAAAACTGTTTTTT. Amino acid sequence: CASSYSGQINEKLFF. The chain carries TRBV6-2 or TRBV6-3 and TRBJ1-4, with D perhaps matching TRBD1 (6 bases). V was shortened by 0 bases and J by 5 bases, with 10 bases between the two germline ends. Germline V lookup: CDR1 MNHEY, CDR2 SVGEGT. The CDR3 length is 15 residues.

CDR3 DNA sequence: TGTGCCAGCAGTTTGCCAGGGCCCCAAGAGACCCAGTACTTC. Translating gives CASSLPGPQETQYF. The chain has TRBV27 and TRBJ2-5; D may be TRBD1 (5 bases). This CDR3 spans 14 amino acids. Germline CDR1 MNHEY, CDR2 SMNVEV (reference sequence). V was shortened by 3 bases and J by 1 base, with 9 bases between the two germline ends.

The genes are TRBV10-3 and TRBJ2-7; 10 nucleotides agree with TRBD1. Germline V gene data show CDR1 as ENHRY and CDR2 as SYGVKD. J gave up 7 bases and V 9 bases, and 9 bases lay outside the gene matches. There are 13 residues in the CDR3. The chain's CDR3 is CAIDRGQPGEQYF. CDR3 DNA sequence: TGTGCCATTGACAGGGGGCAGCCGGGGGAGCAGTACTTC.

J is TRBJ2-2 and V is TRBV29-1; no definite D call. Trimming shortened V by 4 bases and J by 7 bases, and 10 bases separated the two germline ends. This CDR3 region has 12 residues. CDR1 is SQVTM and CDR2 is ANQGSEA in the germline V gene. CDR3 amino acids: CSVGLLGGELFF. CDR3 DNA: TGCAGCGTTGGGCTTCTTGGCGGGGAGCTGTTTTTT.

The V gene is TRBV6-6, the J gene TRBJ1-2, with TRBD1 identical over 7 bases. Trimming at V came to 4 bases and at J to 2 bases, leaving 1 base not matched to a gene. Germline V gene sequence: CDR1 MNHNY, CDR2 SVGAGI (reference sequence). The CDR3 runs 13 residues. The CDR3 protein is CASSLQGNYGYTF. In nucleotides, the CDR3 is TGTGCCAGCAGTTTACAGGGGAACTATGGCTACACCTTC.

The chain recombines TRBV5-6 with TRBJ2-7; 8 bases agree with TRBD2. J lost 0 bases, V lost 4 bases, and 15 bases had no gene match. Germline V gives CDR1 SGHDT, CDR2 YYEEEE. The CDR3 consists of 18 residues. This chain's CDR3 is CASSHVPGLVSRSYEQYF. As DNA, the CDR3 is TGTGCCAGCAGCCACGTCCCGGGACTAGTCTCTCGCTCCTACGAGCAGTACTTC.

Here the CDR3 reads CASSLGLSQPQHF. The CDR3 coding sequence is TGTGCCAGCAGTTTGGGACTCTCCCAGCCCCAGCATTTT. The chain links TRBV27 to TRBJ1-5; a possible D gene is TRBD1 (5 bases). CDR1 and CDR2 (germline): MNHEY, SMNVEV (reference sequence). Deletions cut 3 bases from V and 7 bases from J, with 10 bases between. This CDR3 is 13 amino acids long.

V is TRBV6-5 and J is TRBJ1-4; weak D call: TRBD1 (6 bases). Per germline, CDR1 MNHEY and CDR2 SVGAGI. This CDR3 comprises 14 residues. Trimming pared 4 bases from V and 7 bases from J, leaving 13 bases between. In DNA form, the CDR3 reads TGTGCCAGCAGTTCAGGGGAAGAGGGTGAAAAACTGTTTTTT. The encoded protein is CASSSGEEGEKLFF.

This clone was observed a handful of times. This chain uses TRBV11-3 with TRBJ2-7; 7 bases map to TRBD1. The J segment lost 1 base and the V segment lost 5 bases, leaving 8 bases of the junction unmatched. CDR3 size: 15 residues. CDR1 and CDR2 from the germline V gene are SGHNT and YENEEA. CDR3 amino acids: CASSRRMGQSYEQYF. The CDR3 DNA sequence: TGTGCCAGCAGCCGAAGGATGGGACAGTCCTACGAGCAGTACTTC.

The rearrangement links TRBV6-2 or TRBV6-3 to TRBJ2-7; perhaps TRBD1 as D (5 bases). Germline CDR1 reads MNHEY; CDR2 reads SVGEGT. The CDR3 has 12 amino acids. V was shortened by 4 bases and J by 3 bases, with 7 bases between the two germline ends. CDR3 in amino acids: CASSSRGYEQYF. CDR3 coding DNA: TGTGCCAGCAGTTCAAGGGGCTACGAGCAGTACTTC.

This chain uses TRBV7-2 with TRBJ2-7, with 7 bases fitting TRBD1. Germline values: CDR1 SGHTA, CDR2 FQGNSA. The CDR3 loop spans 15 amino acids. Trimming took 4 bases from V and 2 from J; bases not matched to a gene: 8. CDR3: CASSSVTTGAYEQYF. In DNA form, the CDR3 reads TGTGCCAGCAGCTCAGTCACCACAGGGGCCTACGAGCAGTACTTC.

J is TRBJ2-2 and V is TRBV30; a weak D match, TRBD1 (6 bases). The germline V gene has CDR1 GTSNPN and CDR2 SVGIG (reference sequence). The CDR3 length is 13 residues. Trimming left V 3 bases short and J 3 bases short, with 8 bases between. In DNA form, the CDR3 reads TGTGCCTGGAGACCAGGGGACACCGGGGAGCTGTTTTTT. The encoded protein is CAWRPGDTGELFF.

The genes are TRBV11-2 and TRBJ2-7; D gene uncertain. This CDR3 is built from 15 residues. Per germline, CDR1 SGHAT and CDR2 FQNNGV. Trimming removed 0 bases from V and 3 bases from J, with 12 bases in between. CDR3: CASSLDVSGYYEQYF. Here the CDR3 DNA reads TGTGCCAGCAGCTTAGATGTTAGTGGTTACTACGAGCAGTACTTC.

This clone was detected only a few times. The chain combines TRBV4-1 with TRBJ1-2; 7 bases map to TRBD1. The trim removed 4 bases at V and 0 bases at J, leaving 5 bases unmatched. The CDR3 loop spans 15 amino acids. CDR1 and CDR2 (germline): MGHRA, YSYEKL. In DNA form, the CDR3 reads TGCGCCAGCAGCCGCCAACAGGGGTCTAACTATGGCTACACCTTC. Translated: CASSRQQGSNYGYTF.

This clone has just one count. The V and J genes are TRBV7-9 and TRBJ1-5; 8 bases line up with TRBD1. With V trimmed by 3 bases and J by 7 bases, 14 bases remained unmatched. This CDR3 has 17 residues. Germline V gene data show CDR1 as SEHNR and CDR2 as FQNEAQ (reference sequence). The CDR3 DNA follows: TGTGCCAGCAGCTTTGGCGGGACAGGAACCCCCTCCCAGCCCCAGCATTTT. Translated, it gives CASSFGGTGTPSQPQHF.

The chain combines TRBV19 with TRBJ2-7, with D maybe TRBD1 (7 bases). V lost 3 bases to trimming and J lost 3 bases, with 9 bases between them. The CDR3 totals 13 residues. Germline V gene lookup returns CDR1 LNHDA and CDR2 SQIVND (reference sequence). The chain's CDR3 is CASSIQGGYEQYF. Here the CDR3 DNA reads TGTGCCAGTAGTATTCAGGGGGGCTACGAGCAGTACTTC.

This clone was detected only a few times. Written as DNA, the CDR3 is TGTGCCAGCAGCCGCCGGGACAGGGGAACTGAAGCTTTCTTT. Protein product: CASSRRDRGTEAFF. The chain combines TRBV5-4 with TRBJ1-1, with 10 bases aligning to TRBD1. This CDR3 region has 14 residues. From germline, CDR1 is SGHNT and CDR2 YYREEE (reference sequence). V lost 4 bases to trimming and J lost 5 bases; unmatched junction nucleotides: 5.

This clone was observed once. The chain is built from TRBV6-4 and TRBJ2-3; TRBD2 might be the D (6 bases). The CDR3 sequence is 16 residues long. V was shortened by 8 bases and J by 4 bases, with 22 bases between the two germline ends. In germline, CDR1 is MRHNA, CDR2 SNTAGT. The CDR3 nucleotides read TGTGCCAGCCCTCGGGAGAGGTACATCGGCTCAGATACGCAGTATTTT. Translation: CASPRERYIGSDTQYF.

J is TRBJ2-1 and V is TRBV28; D perhaps matches TRBD1 (6 bases). Trimming shortened V by 2 bases and J by 10 bases, and 18 bases separated the two germline ends. Germline CDR1 MDHEN, CDR2 SYDVKM. This CDR3 region has 15 residues. CDR3 DNA sequence: TGTGCCAGCAGTTTAAGTACAGGGTCAAAGCAGGAGCAGTTCTTC. As protein: CASSLSTGSKQEQFF.

The V and J genes are TRBV7-2 and TRBJ2-7; TRBD1 matches 8 bases. With V trimmed by 7 bases and J by 2 bases, 7 bases remained unmatched. The CDR3 is made up of 14 amino acids. In germline, CDR1 is SGHTA, CDR2 FQGNSA. The CDR3 DNA follows: TGTGCCAGCACCGCCCAGGGGGCGGCCTACGAGCAGTACTTC. The encoded protein is CASTAQGAAYEQYF.

The J gene is TRBJ2-1, the V gene TRBV7-9; 8 nucleotides agree with TRBD2. After removal of 9 bases from V and 9 bases from J, the junction contained 13 bases not matched to a gene. There are 14 residues in the CDR3. Looked up from germline, CDR1 is SEHNR and CDR2 is FQNEAQ (reference sequence). CDR3 coding DNA: TGTGCCAGTAAAGCGGGAGAGTCAGCAAGTGAGCAGTTCTTC. This encodes CASKAGESASEQFF.

The chain carries TRBV7-9 and TRBJ1-4, with D possibly being TRBD1 (5 bases). The V gene lost 0 bases and the J gene lost 8 bases, with 10 bases spanning the gap. The CDR3 is 14 residues long. The germline V gene has CDR1 SEHNR and CDR2 FQNEAQ (reference sequence). The DNA of the CDR3 is TGTGCCAGCAGCTTAGCAGGGGCTGAGGAAAAACTGTTTTTT. It translates to CASSLAGAEEKLFF.

Here the CDR3 DNA reads TGCGCCAGCAGCCAAAGGACAGGGGATACTGAAGCTTTCTTT. Protein: CASSQRTGDTEAFF. V and J are TRBV4-3 and TRBJ1-1; 9 bases line up with TRBD1. Trimming cost V 2 bases and J 5 bases; bases outside gene matches: 3. CDR1 LGHNA and CDR2 YSLEER come from the germline V gene. The length of the CDR3 is 14 residues.

By share, this clone counts as medium-sized. The V and J genes are TRBV5-8 and TRBJ1-1; 9 positions match TRBD1. Germline V gives CDR1 SGHTS, CDR2 YDEGEE. This CDR3 has 15 residues. J was trimmed by 7 bases and V by 4 bases; bases with no gene match: 11. The CDR3 is CASSLGWGTGLEAFF. CDR3 sequence (DNA): TGTGCCAGCAGCCTAGGTTGGGGGACAGGGCTTGAAGCTTTCTTT.

The chain's CDR3 is CASTTGAGEYTQYF. The CDR3 coding sequence is TGTGCCAGCACCACAGGGGCAGGAGAATATACGCAGTATTTT. V gene TRBV28 combines with J gene TRBJ2-3; 7 nucleotides align to TRBD1. This CDR3 spans 14 amino acids. CDR1 is MDHEN and CDR2 is SYDVKM in the germline V gene. The V segment lost 7 bases and the J segment 7 bases; nucleotides outside the gene matches: 11.

The V gene is TRBV21-1, the J gene TRBJ1-1; TRBD1 is the table's D call and was not checked against the DNA. TRBV21-1 is classified as a pseudogene. This CDR3 region has 17 residues. The DNA for the CDR3 is TGTGCCAGCAGCACCCGACAGGGCGGGGAGATGAACACTGAAGCTTTCTTT. Its translation: CASSTRQGGEMNTEAFF.

V gene TRBV4-3 combines with J gene TRBJ1-4; TRBD1 is a possible D gene (6 bases). CDR3 length: 17 amino acids. The V gene's germline CDR1 is LGHNA and CDR2 YSLEER. V was clipped by 0 bases and J by 7 bases, with 18 bases between them. CDR3 nucleotides: TGCGCCAGCAGCCAAGATCGATTCGGGGGGCGCGGTGAAAAACTGTTTTTT. Translation gives CASSQDRFGGRGEKLFF.

The rearrangement links TRBV28 to TRBJ1-6; TRBD1 matches at 9 bases. Germline V gene sequence: CDR1 MDHEN, CDR2 SYDVKM. The CDR3 has 15 amino acids. The junction had 6 bases not matched to a gene; V was cut back by 5 bases and J by 7 bases. The CDR3 reads CASSRGTGRNSPLHF. DNA of the CDR3: TGTGCCAGCAGTCGGGGGACAGGGAGAAATTCACCCCTCCACTTT.